This TCR beta chain was recorded in a study of CD8+ T cells in alopecia areata. Study information: Treatment ran 6 to 18 months, with 6 months of follow-up afterward. Study observations and caveats: Normal skin contains resident alphabeta T cells, and these are also sequenced in scalp samples.

Individuals with alopecia areata gave both lesional scalp punch biopsies and peripheral blood for collection. Investigators isolated RNA and reverse transcribed it into cDNA to act as the sequencing template. Assay used: immunoSEQ multiplex PCR; TCRdb lists only in-frame clones, some missing. The sample consists of fewer than 150,000 clones, 58% of them appearing once. V lost 1 base and J 9 bases, leaving 18 bases between the germline ends. The germline gives CDR1 SGHTA, CDR2 FQGNSA. CDR3 length: 16 residues. With respect to this clone: Its specificity is unknown.

This TCR was recovered from a human donor with alopecia areata. This sample comprised CD4+ T cells sorted from blood, obtained at week 0. The genes are TRBV7-2 and TRBJ2-2, with D unclear. The DNA for the CDR3 is TGTGCCAGCAGCTTAGAGGTGTACGGGTCGAGGAGGGAGCTGTTTTTT. Translating gives CASSLEVYGSRRELFF.